Listed here are 8 T cell receptor beta chains from one sample, sequenced in a study of breast tumors, draining lymph nodes, adjacent tissues. TCRdb re-called the multiplex PCR reads through MiXCR, storing one row per CDR3 protein. This table holds tens of thousands of distinct CDR3 sequences, roughly 30% found once. The lymph nodes were axillary draining lymph nodes from breast cancer patients. The sequenced material came from axillary lymph node tissue. These receptors were taken from a female donor with breast cancer. Some clones in this sample may be carry-over from other donors' samples.

This clonotype was seen at least ten times. The rearrangement joins TRBV19 to TRBJ2-7, with TRBD2 matching 8 bases. This CDR3 has 16 residues. V gave up 5 bases and J gave up 4 bases; unmatched junction bases: 13. Per germline, CDR1 LNHDA and CDR2 SQIVND (reference sequence). The CDR3 protein is CASSLAGAGVKYEQYF. The CDR3 nucleotides read TGTGCCAGTAGTCTTGCGGGAGCGGGAGTGAAATACGAGCAGTACTTC.

Many counts were recorded for this clonotype. V usage is TRBV27 and J usage is TRBJ2-1; TRBD2 aligns across 10 bases. Germline V gives CDR1 MNHEY, CDR2 SMNVEV (reference sequence). Germline trimming cut 6 bases from V and 5 bases from J; bases unmatched to any gene: 7. The CDR3 runs 15 residues. CDR3 protein: CASRKLGLADNEQFF. CDR3 sequence (DNA): TGTGCCAGCAGAAAACTAGGACTAGCGGACAATGAGCAGTTCTTC.

This clonotype showed up many times. Here the CDR3 reads CASSRPQGTGLNTGELFF. Written as DNA, the CDR3 is TGTGCCAGCAGTAGACCCCAAGGGACAGGGTTGAACACCGGGGAGCTGTTTTTT. This sequence joins TRBV6-2 or TRBV6-3 and TRBJ2-2; 9 bases agree with TRBD1. CDR3 length: 18 amino acids. The V and J ends lost 5 bases and 1 base, in that order; junction bases with no gene match: 11. Germline V lookup: CDR1 MNHEY, CDR2 SVGEGT.

This clonotype has ten or more counts. This chain uses TRBV4-1 with TRBJ2-3, with TRBD1 matching over 11 bases. The V gene end was trimmed by 5 bases and the J gene end by 4 bases; junction bases not matched to a gene: 5. Germline CDR1 and CDR2: MGHRA and YSYEKL. CDR3 length: 15 residues. The CDR3 protein is CASSYGQGASDTQYF. The CDR3 region has the DNA TGCGCCAGCAGCTACGGACAGGGGGCATCAGATACGCAGTATTTT.

This clonotype was counted ten times or more. The chain employs TRBV3-2 and TRBJ2-5; the tabulated D call, TRBD1, remains unverified against the DNA. TRBV3-2 counts as a pseudogene. The CDR3 is 15 amino acids. CDR3 region: CASSHPTGHQETQYF. Written as DNA, the CDR3 is TGTGCCAGCAGCCATCCCACTGGACATCAAGAGACCCAGTACTTC.

This sequence joins TRBV6-1 and TRBJ2-4, with 8 positions matching TRBD2. Germline CDR1 is MNHNS and CDR2 is SASEGT. The CDR3 has 14 amino acids. The V gene end was trimmed by 10 bases and the J gene end by 2 bases; junction bases not matched to a gene: 7. CDR3 bases: TGTGCCACCTTAGCGGGGCTAACCAAAAACATTCAGTACTTC. It encodes CATLAGLTKNIQYF.

This clonotype has a count of ten or more. This sequence joins TRBV12-3 or TRBV12-4 and TRBJ2-5, with 14 bases identical to TRBD2. The CDR3 runs to 14 residues. V was pared by 7 bases and J by 8 bases, with 6 bases of the junction left unmatched. DNA for the CDR3: TGTGCCAGCAAGGGACTAGCGGGAGAGTATACCCAGTACTTC. This gives the protein CASKGLAGEYTQYF.

This clonotype was recorded at least ten times. The chain has TRBV19 and TRBJ2-2, with a weak D call TRBD1 (6 bases). Germline V gene data show CDR1 as LNHDA and CDR2 as SQIVND (reference sequence). The ends were cut back, 7 bases at V and 2 bases at J, with 14 bases in the middle. CDR3 length: 15 amino acids. In DNA form, the CDR3 reads TGTGCCAGTACCTCGGACAGTTTCAACACCGGGGAGCTGTTTTTT. Its protein is CASTSDSFNTGELFF. The full variable domain, its missing parts supplied by reference TRBV19 and TRBJ2-2, is DGGITQSPKYLFRKEGQNVTLSCEQNLNHDAMYWYRQDPGQGLRLIYYSQIVNDFQKGDIAEGYSVSREKKESFPLTVTSAQKNPTAFYLCASTSDSFNTGELFFGEGSRLTVL.